This note documents a single T cell receptor beta chain sequence. Antigen specificity is unknown. Sequencing was performed with immunoSEQ multiplex PCR; in TCRdb, only in-frame clones are kept and a portion is missing. The sample includes around 1,800 clones, more than 85% of them seen just once. The sample originates from a study of T cells and Merkel cell carcinoma outcomes. Study-level results: Repertoire plus T-cell density reportedly predicted Merkel cell carcinoma outcomes.

V was clipped by 7 bases and J by 0 bases, with 16 bases between them. Germline V CDR1 and CDR2: SNHLY, FYNNEI. This CDR3 is built from 16 residues. This chain links TRBV2 with TRBJ2-1; D not resolved. Input material: tumor tissue from Merkel cell carcinoma. The source of this sequence is a human donor with Merkel cell carcinoma. CDR3 in amino acids: CASIRTAQSSYNEQFF. The CDR3 DNA reads as TGTGCCAGCATAAGAACGGCTCAAAGCTCCTACAATGAGCAGTTCTTC.